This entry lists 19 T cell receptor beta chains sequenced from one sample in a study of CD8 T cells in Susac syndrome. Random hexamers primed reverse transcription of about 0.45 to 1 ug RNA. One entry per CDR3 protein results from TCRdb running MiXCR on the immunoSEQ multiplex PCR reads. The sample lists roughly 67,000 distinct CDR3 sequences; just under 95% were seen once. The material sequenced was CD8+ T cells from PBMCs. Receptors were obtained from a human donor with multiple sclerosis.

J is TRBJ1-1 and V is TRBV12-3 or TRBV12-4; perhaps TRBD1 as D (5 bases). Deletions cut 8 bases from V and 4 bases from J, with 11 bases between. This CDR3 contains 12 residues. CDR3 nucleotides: TGTGCCAGCTCGAGGGGAGCCACTGAAGCTTTCTTT. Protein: CASSRGATEAFF.

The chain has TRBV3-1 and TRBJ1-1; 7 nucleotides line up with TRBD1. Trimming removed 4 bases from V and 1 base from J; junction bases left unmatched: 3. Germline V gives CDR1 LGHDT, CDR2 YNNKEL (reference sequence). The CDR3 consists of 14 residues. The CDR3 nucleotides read TGTGCCAGCAGCCTTCGGACAGGGAACACTGAAGCTTTCTTT. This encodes CASSLRTGNTEAFF.

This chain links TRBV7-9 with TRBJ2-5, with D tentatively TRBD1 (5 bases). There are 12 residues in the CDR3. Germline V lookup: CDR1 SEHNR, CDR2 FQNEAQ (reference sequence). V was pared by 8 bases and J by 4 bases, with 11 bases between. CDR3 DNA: TGTGCCAGCGGGTCAGGGCTAGAGACCCAGTACTTC. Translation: CASGSGLETQYF. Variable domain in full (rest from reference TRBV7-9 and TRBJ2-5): DTGVSQNPRHKITKRGQNVTFRCDPISEHNRLYWYRQTLGQGPEFLTYFQNEAQLEKSRLLSDRFSAERPKGSFSTLEIQRTEQGDSAMYLCASGSGLETQYFGPGTRLLVL.

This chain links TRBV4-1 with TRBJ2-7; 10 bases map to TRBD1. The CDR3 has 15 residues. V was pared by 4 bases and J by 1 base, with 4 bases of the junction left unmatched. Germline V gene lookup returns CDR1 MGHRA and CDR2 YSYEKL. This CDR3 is CASSLPGQGSYEQYF. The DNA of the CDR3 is TGCGCCAGCAGCCTCCCGGGACAGGGGTCCTACGAGCAGTACTTC.

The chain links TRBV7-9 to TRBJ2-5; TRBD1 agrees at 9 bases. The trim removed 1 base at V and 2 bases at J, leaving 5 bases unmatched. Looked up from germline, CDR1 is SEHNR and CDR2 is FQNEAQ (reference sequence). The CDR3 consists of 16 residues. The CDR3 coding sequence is TGTGCCAGCAGCTTAGGAGGGACAGGGTCTCAAGAGACCCAGTACTTC. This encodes CASSLGGTGSQETQYF.

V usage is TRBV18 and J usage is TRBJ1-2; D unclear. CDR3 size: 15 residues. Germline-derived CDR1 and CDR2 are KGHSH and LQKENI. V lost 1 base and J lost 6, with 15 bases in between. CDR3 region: CASSPHRPWADGYTF. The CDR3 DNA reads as TGTGCCAGCTCACCACATCGGCCATGGGCAGATGGCTACACCTTC.

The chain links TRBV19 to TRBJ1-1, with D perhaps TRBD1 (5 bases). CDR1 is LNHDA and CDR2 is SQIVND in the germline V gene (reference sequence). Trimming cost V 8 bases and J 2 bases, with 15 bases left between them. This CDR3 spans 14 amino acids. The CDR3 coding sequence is TGTGCCAGTCGAGCCCAGGGAGCCAACACTGAAGCTTTCTTT. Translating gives CASRAQGANTEAFF.

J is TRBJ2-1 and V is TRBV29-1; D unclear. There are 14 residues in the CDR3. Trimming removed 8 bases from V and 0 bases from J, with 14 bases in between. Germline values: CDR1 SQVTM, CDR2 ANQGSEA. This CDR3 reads CSSDGGLSYNEQFF. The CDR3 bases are TGCAGCTCGGACGGCGGCCTCTCCTACAATGAGCAGTTCTTC.

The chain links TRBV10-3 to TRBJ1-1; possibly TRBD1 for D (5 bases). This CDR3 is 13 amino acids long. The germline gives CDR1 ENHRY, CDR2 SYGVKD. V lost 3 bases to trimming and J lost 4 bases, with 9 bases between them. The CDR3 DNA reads TGTGCCATCAGTGACTGGGGGGGCACTGAAGCTTTCTTT. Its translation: CAISDWGGTEAFF.

The CDR3 region is CAWSPTVLEQYF. Written as DNA, the CDR3 is TGTGCCTGGAGTCCGACAGTTCTCGAGCAGTACTTC. The chain recombines TRBV30 with TRBJ2-7; D possibly corresponds to TRBD1 (5 bases). In germline, CDR1 is GTSNPN, CDR2 SVGIG (reference sequence). The CDR3 loop spans 12 amino acids. Trimming stripped 2 bases from V and 6 bases from J, with 11 bases between.

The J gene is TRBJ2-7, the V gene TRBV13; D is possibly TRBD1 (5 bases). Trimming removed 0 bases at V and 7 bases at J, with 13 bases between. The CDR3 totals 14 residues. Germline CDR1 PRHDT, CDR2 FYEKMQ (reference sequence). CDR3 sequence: CASSLGRAPAEQYF. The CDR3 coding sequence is TGTGCCAGCAGCTTAGGCAGGGCCCCCGCGGAGCAGTACTTC.

DNA for the CDR3: TGTGCCAGTAGTGTCACAGGGCAGAAGCGCGAGCAGTACTTC. This codes for CASSVTGQKREQYF. The rearrangement joins TRBV19 to TRBJ2-7; TRBD1 might be the D (6 bases). This CDR3 region has 14 residues. The germline CDR1 and CDR2 sequences are LNHDA and SQIVND (reference sequence). With 5 bases removed from V and 6 bases from J, the gap between germline ends came to 17 bases.

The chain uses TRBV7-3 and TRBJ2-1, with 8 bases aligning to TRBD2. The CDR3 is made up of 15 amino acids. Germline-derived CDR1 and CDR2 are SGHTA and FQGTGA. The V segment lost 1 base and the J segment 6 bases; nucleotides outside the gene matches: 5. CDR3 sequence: CASSLRGLDFNEQFF. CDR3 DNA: TGTGCCAGCAGCTTAAGGGGACTAGATTTCAATGAGCAGTTCTTC. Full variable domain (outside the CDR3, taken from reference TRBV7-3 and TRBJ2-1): GAGVSQTPSNKVTEKGKYVELRCDPISGHTALYWYRQSLGQGPEFLIYFQGTGAADDSGLPNDRFFAVRPEGSVSTLKIQRTERGDSAVYLCASSLRGLDFNEQFFGPGTRLTVL.

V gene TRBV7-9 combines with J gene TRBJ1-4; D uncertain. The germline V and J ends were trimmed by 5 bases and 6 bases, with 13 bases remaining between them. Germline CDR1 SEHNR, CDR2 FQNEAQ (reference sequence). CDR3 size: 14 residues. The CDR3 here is CASSHIGPYEKLFF. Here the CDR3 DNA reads TGTGCCAGCAGCCATATCGGGCCCTATGAAAAACTGTTTTTT.

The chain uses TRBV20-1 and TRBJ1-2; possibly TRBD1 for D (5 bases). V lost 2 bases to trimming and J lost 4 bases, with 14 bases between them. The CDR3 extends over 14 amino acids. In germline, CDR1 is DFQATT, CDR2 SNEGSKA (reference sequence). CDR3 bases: TGCAGTGCTAGACCCAGGGCAGGAGGCTATGGCTACACCTTC. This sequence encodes CSARPRAGGYGYTF.

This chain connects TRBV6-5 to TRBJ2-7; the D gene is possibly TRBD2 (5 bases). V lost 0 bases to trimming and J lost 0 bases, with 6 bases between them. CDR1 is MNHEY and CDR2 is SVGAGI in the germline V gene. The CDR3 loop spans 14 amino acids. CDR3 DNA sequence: TGTGCCAGCAGTTACTCGGGAGCCTCCTACGAGCAGTACTTC. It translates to CASSYSGASYEQYF.

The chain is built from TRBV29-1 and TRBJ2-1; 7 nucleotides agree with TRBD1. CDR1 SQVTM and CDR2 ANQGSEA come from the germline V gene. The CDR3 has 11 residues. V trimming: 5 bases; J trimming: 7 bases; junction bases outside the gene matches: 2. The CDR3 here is CSVNRGNEQFF. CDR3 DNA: TGCAGCGTTAACAGGGGTAATGAGCAGTTCTTC.

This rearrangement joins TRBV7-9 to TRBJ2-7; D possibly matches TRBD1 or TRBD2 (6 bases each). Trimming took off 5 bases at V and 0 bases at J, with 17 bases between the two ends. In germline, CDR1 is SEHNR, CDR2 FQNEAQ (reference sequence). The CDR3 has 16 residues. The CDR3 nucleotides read TGTGCCAGCAGCCCCCTAGGCGGGACATACTCCTACGAGCAGTACTTC. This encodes CASSPLGGTYSYEQYF.

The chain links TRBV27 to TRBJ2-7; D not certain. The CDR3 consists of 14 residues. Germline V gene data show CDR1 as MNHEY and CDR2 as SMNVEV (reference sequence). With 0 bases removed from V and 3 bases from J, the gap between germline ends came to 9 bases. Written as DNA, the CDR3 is TGTGCCAGCAGTTTATCGGTCGCAGGCTACGAGCAGTACTTC. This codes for CASSLSVAGYEQYF.